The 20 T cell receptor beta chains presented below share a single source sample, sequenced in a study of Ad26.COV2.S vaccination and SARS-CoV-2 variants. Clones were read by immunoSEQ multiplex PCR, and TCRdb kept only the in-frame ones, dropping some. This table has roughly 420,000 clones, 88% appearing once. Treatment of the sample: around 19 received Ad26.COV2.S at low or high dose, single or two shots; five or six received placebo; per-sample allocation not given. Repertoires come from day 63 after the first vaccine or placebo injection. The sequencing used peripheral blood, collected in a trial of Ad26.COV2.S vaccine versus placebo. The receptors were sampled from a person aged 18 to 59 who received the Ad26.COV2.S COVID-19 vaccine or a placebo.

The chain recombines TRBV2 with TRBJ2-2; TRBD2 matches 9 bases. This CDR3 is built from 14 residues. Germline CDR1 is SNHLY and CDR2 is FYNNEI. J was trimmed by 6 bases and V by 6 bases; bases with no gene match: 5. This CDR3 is CASRPGLAPGELFF. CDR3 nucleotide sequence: TGTGCCAGCAGGCCGGGACTAGCACCCGGGGAGCTGTTTTTT. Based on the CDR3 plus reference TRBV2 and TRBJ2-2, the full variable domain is EPEVTQTPSHQVTQMGQEVILRCVPISNHLYFYWYRQILGQKVEFLVSFYNNEISEKSEIFDDQFSVERPDGSNFTLKIRSTKLEDSAMYFCASRPGLAPGELFFGEGSRLTVL.

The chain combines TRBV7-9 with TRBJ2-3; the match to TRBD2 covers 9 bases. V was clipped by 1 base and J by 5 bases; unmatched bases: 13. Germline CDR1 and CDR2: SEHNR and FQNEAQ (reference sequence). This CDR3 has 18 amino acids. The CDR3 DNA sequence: TGTGCCAGCAGCTTAGTCGGTCTAGCGGGGTACCAGGGAGATACGCAGTATTTT. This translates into CASSLVGLAGYQGDTQYF.

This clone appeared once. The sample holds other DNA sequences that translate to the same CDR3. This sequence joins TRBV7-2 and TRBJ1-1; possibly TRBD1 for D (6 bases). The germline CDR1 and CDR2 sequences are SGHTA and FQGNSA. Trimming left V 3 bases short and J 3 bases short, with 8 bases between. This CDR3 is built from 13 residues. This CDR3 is CASSLGHYTEAFF. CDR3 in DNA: TGTGCCAGCAGCTTGGGACATTACACTGAAGCTTTCTTT.

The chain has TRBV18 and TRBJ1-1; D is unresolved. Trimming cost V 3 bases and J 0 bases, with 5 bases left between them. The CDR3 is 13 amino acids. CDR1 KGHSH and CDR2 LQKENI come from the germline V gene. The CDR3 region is CASSPKLNTEAFF. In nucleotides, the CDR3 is TGTGCCAGCTCACCTAAACTGAACACTGAAGCTTTCTTT.

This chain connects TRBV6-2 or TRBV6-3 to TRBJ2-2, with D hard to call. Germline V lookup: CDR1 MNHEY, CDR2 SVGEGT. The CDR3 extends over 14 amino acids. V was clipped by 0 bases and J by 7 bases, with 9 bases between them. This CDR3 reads CASSYSSRSGELFF. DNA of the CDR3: TGTGCCAGCAGTTACTCGTCGAGGAGCGGGGAGCTGTTTTTT.

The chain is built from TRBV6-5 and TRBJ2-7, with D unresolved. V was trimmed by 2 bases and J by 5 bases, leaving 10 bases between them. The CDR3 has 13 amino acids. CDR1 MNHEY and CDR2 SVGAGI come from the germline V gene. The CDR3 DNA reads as TGTGCCAGCAGTTACAGGGCTCGCAACGAGCAGTACTTC. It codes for CASSYRARNEQYF.

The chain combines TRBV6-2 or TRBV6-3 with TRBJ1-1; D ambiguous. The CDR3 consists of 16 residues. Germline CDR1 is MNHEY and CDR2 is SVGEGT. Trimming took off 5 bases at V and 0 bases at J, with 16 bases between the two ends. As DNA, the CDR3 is TGTGCCAGCAGTCACGAAAGAACCCGGATGAACACTGAAGCTTTCTTT. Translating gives CASSHERTRMNTEAFF.

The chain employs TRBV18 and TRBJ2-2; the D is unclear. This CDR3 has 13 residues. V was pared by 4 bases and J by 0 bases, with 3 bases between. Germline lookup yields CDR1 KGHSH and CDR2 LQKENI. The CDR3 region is CASSQANTGELFF. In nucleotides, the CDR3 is TGTGCCAGCTCACAGGCGAACACCGGGGAGCTGTTTTTT.

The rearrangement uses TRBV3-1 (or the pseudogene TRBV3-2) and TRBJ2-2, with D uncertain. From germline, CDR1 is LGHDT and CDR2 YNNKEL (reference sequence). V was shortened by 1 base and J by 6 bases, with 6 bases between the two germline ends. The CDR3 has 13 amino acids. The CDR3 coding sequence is TGTGCCAGCAGCCAAGGCCTTGCCGGGGAGCTGTTTTTT. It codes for CASSQGLAGELFF.

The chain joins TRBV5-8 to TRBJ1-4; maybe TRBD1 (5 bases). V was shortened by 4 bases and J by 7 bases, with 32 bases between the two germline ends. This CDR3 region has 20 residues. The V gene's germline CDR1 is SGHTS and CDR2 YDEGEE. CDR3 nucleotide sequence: TGTGCCAGCAGCCCGACGTCCGGCCTAGTCCTAGGGGAGGGGAGTGAAAAACTGTTTTTT. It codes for CASSPTSGLVLGEGSEKLFF.

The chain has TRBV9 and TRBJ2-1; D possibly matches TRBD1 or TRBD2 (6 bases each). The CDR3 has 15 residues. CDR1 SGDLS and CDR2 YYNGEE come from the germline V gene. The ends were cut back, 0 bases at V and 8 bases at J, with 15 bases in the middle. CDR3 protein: CASSVGRGRPDEQFF. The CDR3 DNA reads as TGTGCCAGCAGCGTAGGGAGGGGGAGGCCCGATGAGCAGTTCTTC.

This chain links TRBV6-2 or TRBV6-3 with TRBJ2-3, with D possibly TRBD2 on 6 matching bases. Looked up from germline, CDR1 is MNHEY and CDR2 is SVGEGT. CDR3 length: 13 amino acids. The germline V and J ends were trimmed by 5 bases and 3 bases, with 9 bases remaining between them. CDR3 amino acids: CASSVGGTDTQYF. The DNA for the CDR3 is TGTGCCAGCAGTGTGGGGGGAACAGATACGCAGTATTTT.

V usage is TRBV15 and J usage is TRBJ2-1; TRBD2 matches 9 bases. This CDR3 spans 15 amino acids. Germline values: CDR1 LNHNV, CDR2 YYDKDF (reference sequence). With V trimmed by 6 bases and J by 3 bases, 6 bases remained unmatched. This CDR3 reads CATRQVAGDYNEQFF. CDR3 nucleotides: TGTGCCACCAGACAAGTAGCGGGGGACTACAATGAGCAGTTCTTC. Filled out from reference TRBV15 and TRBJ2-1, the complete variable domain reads DAMVIQNPRYQVTQFGKPVTLSCSQTLNHNVMYWYQQKSSQAPKLLFHYYDKDFNNEADTPDNFQSRRPNTSFCFLDIRSPGLGDTAMYLCATRQVAGDYNEQFFGPGTRLTVL.

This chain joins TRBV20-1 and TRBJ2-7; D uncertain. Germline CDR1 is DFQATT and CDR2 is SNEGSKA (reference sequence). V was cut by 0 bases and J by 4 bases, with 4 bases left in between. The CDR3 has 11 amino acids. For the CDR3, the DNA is TGCAGTGCTAGAGATAAGTACGAGCAGTACTTC. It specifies CSARDKYEQYF.

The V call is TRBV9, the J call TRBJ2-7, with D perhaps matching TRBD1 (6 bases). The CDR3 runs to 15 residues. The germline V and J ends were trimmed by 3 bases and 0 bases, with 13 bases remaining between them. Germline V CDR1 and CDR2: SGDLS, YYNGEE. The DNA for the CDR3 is TGTGCCAGCAGCGCCGGTGGGGGCTACTCCTACGAGCAGTACTTC. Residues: CASSAGGGYSYEQYF.

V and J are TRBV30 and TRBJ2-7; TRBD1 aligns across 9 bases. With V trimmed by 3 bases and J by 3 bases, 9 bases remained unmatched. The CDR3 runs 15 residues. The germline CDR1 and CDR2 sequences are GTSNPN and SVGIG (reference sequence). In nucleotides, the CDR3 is TGTGCCTGGAGGGAGGGACAGGGAGGCTTCTACGAGCAGTACTTC. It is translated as CAWREGQGGFYEQYF.

The CDR3 region has the DNA TGTGCCAGCAGCTGGGGGACAACGAACACTGAAGCTTTCTTT. This translates into CASSWGTTNTEAFF. The gene calls are TRBV11-2 and TRBJ1-1; TRBD1 is a possible D gene (6 bases). The CDR3 runs 14 residues. The germline V gene encodes CDR1 SGHAT and CDR2 FQNNGV. With 4 bases removed from V and 1 base from J, the gap between germline ends came to 10 bases. The full variable domain, its missing parts supplied by reference TRBV11-2 and TRBJ1-1, is EAGVAQSPRYKIIEKRQSVAFWCNPISGHATLYWYQQILGQGPKLLIQFQNNGVVDDSQLPKDRFSAERLKGVDSTLKIQPAKLEDSAVYLCASSWGTTNTEAFFGQGTRLTVV.

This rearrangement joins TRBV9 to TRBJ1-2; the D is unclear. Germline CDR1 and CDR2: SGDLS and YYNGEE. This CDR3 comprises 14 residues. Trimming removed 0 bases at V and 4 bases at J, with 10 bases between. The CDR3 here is CASSVGGRSYGYTF. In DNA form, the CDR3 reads TGTGCCAGCAGCGTAGGTGGGAGGTCCTATGGCTACACCTTC.

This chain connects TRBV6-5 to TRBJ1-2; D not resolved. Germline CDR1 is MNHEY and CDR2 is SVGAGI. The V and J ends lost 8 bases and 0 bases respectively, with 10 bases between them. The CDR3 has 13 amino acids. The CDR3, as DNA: TGTGCCAGCGGCCACGGTGCTAACTATGGCTACACCTTC. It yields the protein CASGHGANYGYTF.

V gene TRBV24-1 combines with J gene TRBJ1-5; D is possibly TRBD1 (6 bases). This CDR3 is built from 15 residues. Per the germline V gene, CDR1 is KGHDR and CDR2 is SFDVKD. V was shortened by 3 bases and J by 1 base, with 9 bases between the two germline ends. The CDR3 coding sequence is TGTGCCACCAGTGATCCCGGACAGAGCAATCAGCCCCAGCATTTT. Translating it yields CATSDPGQSNQPQHF.